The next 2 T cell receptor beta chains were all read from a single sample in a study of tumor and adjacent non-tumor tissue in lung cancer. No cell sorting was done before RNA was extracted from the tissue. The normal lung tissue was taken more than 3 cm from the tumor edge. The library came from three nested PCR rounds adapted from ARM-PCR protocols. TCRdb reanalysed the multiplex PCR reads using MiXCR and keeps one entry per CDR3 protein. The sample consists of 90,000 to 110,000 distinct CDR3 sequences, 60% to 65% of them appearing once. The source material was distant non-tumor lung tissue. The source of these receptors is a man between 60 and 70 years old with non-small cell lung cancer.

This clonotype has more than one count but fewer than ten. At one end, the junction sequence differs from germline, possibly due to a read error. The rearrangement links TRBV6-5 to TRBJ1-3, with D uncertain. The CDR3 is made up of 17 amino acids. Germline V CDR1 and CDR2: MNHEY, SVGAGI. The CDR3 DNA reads TGTGCCAGCAGTCACTCCACGGCAGGCCACTCTGGAAACACCATATATTTT. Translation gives CASSHSTAGHSGNTIYF.

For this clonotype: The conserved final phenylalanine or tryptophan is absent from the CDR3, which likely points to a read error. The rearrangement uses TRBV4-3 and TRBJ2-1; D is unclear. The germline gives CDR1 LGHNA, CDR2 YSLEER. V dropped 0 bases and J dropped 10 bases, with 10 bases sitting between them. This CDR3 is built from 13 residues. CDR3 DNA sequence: TGCGCCAGCAGCCAAGAAGAACGGAAGGAGCAGTTCATC. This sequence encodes CASSQEERKEQFI.